Presented here are 31 T cell receptor beta chains from one specimen sequenced in a study of blood T cell repertoires in COVID-19. The repertoire was sequenced with immunoSEQ multiplex PCR; TCRdb's copy has only in-frame clones and lacks some. The sample contains about 440,000 clones, around 90% of which appear only once. Source material: PBMCs or T cells enriched from blood (not recorded which). The receptors stem from a woman aged 18-29 years with acute COVID-19.

The chain joins TRBV19 to TRBJ1-5; no clear D. CDR3 length: 13 amino acids. CDR1 is LNHDA, CDR2 SQIVND, per germline (reference sequence). V was cut by 5 bases and J by 6 bases, with 11 bases left in between. DNA for the CDR3: TGTGCCAGTAGTTCCGATTCGGTTCAGCCCCAGCATTTT. Its protein product is CASSSDSVQPQHF.

This clone came up once. V usage is TRBV5-4 and J usage is TRBJ2-3; D is unresolved. The length of the CDR3 is 11 residues. V lost 7 bases and J 5 bases, leaving 8 bases between the germline ends. Germline V gives CDR1 SGHNT, CDR2 YYREEE (reference sequence). The chain's CDR3 is CASGQKDTQYF. DNA for the CDR3: TGTGCCAGCGGGCAGAAAGATACGCAGTATTTT.

The chain employs TRBV15 and TRBJ2-7; possibly TRBD2 for D (7 bases). The CDR3 is 16 amino acids. The germline CDR1 and CDR2 sequences are LNHNV and YYDKDF (reference sequence). Trimming removed 0 bases from V and 4 bases from J, with 16 bases in between. CDR3 in DNA: TGTGCCACCAGCAGAGATGGAGGGGGGGACTTATACGAGCAGTACTTC. This codes for CATSRDGGGDLYEQYF.

V gene TRBV15 combines with J gene TRBJ2-7, with a tentative D call TRBD2 (6 bases). Trimming stripped 1 base from V and 2 bases from J, with 21 bases between. CDR3 size: 18 residues. Looked up from germline, CDR1 is LNHNV and CDR2 is YYDKDF (reference sequence). The CDR3 region is CATSRATSGQRRAYEQYF. In DNA form, the CDR3 reads TGTGCCACCAGCAGAGCGACGTCCGGGCAGCGGAGGGCCTACGAGCAGTACTTC. Full variable domain (missing parts from reference TRBV15 and TRBJ2-7): DAMVIQNPRYQVTQFGKPVTLSCSQTLNHNVMYWYQQKSSQAPKLLFHYYDKDFNNEADTPDNFQSRRPNTSFCFLDIRSPGLGDTAMYLCATSRATSGQRRAYEQYFGPGTRLTVT.

The chain uses TRBV6-5 and TRBJ2-7; 14 positions agree with TRBD2. The CDR3 spans 15 residues. Germline lookup yields CDR1 MNHEY and CDR2 SVGAGI. V was pared by 5 bases and J by 3 bases, with 3 bases of the junction left unmatched. The CDR3 region is CASSTGLAGDYEQYF. Here the CDR3 DNA reads TGTGCCAGCAGTACGGGACTAGCGGGGGACTACGAGCAGTACTTC.

V usage is TRBV28 and J usage is TRBJ1-1; tentative D call: TRBD1 (6 bases). CDR3 length: 14 amino acids. The germline V gene has CDR1 MDHEN and CDR2 SYDVKM. V lost 5 bases to trimming and J lost 2 bases, with 12 bases between them. In DNA form, the CDR3 reads TGTGCCAGCAGTCCCGGACAGATAAACACTGAAGCTTTCTTT. This sequence encodes CASSPGQINTEAFF.

This sequence joins TRBV7-3 and TRBJ2-2, with TRBD1 as a possible D gene (6 bases). V dropped 5 bases and J dropped 5 bases, with 12 bases sitting between them. Germline V gene lookup returns CDR1 SGHTA and CDR2 FQGTGA. This CDR3 spans 14 amino acids. The CDR3 DNA is TGTGCCAGCAGCCCATATACAGGGACCGGGGAGCTGTTTTTT. This sequence encodes CASSPYTGTGELFF.

Regarding this clone: This specimen includes other DNA sequences encoding the same CDR3. The chain joins TRBV9 to TRBJ2-1; 7 positions agree with TRBD2. V was pared by 1 base and J by 2 bases, with 0 bases of the junction left unmatched. The germline V gene encodes CDR1 SGDLS and CDR2 YYNGEE. The CDR3 runs 14 residues. In DNA form, the CDR3 reads TGTGCCAGCAGCGTACGGGGGGCCTACAATGAGCAGTTCTTC. This gives the protein CASSVRGAYNEQFF.

The rearrangement links TRBV6-5 to TRBJ2-7; D is possibly TRBD2 (6 bases). V lost 5 bases, J lost 4 bases, and 15 bases lay in between. This CDR3 contains 14 residues. The V gene's germline CDR1 is MNHEY and CDR2 SVGAGI. The CDR3 sequence is CASSRESGGYEQYF. The DNA for the CDR3 is TGTGCCAGCAGTCGCGAATCCGGGGGTTACGAGCAGTACTTC.

This clone has more than one count but fewer than ten. The gene calls are TRBV11-2 and TRBJ1-5, with TRBD1 matching over 12 bases. Germline-derived CDR1 and CDR2 are SGHAT and FQNNGV. The CDR3 runs 19 residues. V gave up 5 bases and J gave up 1 base; unmatched junction bases: 12. The CDR3 region is CASSPSGTGGDWSNQPQHF. The CDR3 bases are TGTGCCAGCAGCCCATCTGGGACAGGGGGCGATTGGAGCAATCAGCCCCAGCATTTT.

The CDR3 sequence: CASSLVLRQGLEQFF. The CDR3 region has the DNA TGTGCCAGCAGCTTAGTGCTGCGACAGGGCCTCGAGCAGTTCTTC. The chain uses TRBV11-2 and TRBJ2-1; 7 nucleotides agree with TRBD1. Losses at the gene ends were 1 base for V and 10 bases for J; bases not matched to a gene: 10. Germline CDR1 and CDR2: SGHAT and FQNNGV. The CDR3 is 15 residues long.

The chain couples TRBV27 to TRBJ2-5; D ambiguous. Germline CDR1 and CDR2: MNHEY and SMNVEV (reference sequence). CDR3 length: 13 residues. Trimming left V 3 bases short and J 3 bases short, with 8 bases between. The CDR3 region is CASSFRPEETQYF. In nucleotides, the CDR3 is TGTGCCAGCAGTTTTCGTCCGGAAGAGACCCAGTACTTC.

The chain combines TRBV6-5 with TRBJ2-7; 7 nucleotides agree with TRBD1. Germline lookup yields CDR1 MNHEY and CDR2 SVGAGI. V gave up 8 bases and J gave up 3 bases; unmatched junction bases: 7. CDR3 length equals 13 residues. In nucleotides, the CDR3 is TGTGCCAGCGTGAACAGGGGTATCTACGAGCAGTACTTC. Translating gives CASVNRGIYEQYF.

This clone was seen once. V usage is TRBV11-3 and J usage is TRBJ2-3, with D unclear. The CDR3 is made up of 14 amino acids. Per the germline V gene, CDR1 is SGHNT and CDR2 is YENEEA. The V gene lost 1 base and the J gene lost 1 base, with 6 bases spanning the gap. In nucleotides, the CDR3 is TGTGCCAGCAGCTTAGGACACCGCACAGATACGCAGTATTTT. Its translation: CASSLGHRTDTQYF.

The CDR3 region is CASSPGGRGTKETQYF. In DNA form, the CDR3 reads TGTGCCAGCAGCCCGGGGGGGAGAGGCACAAAAGAGACCCAGTACTTC. J is TRBJ2-5 and V is TRBV7-9; 8 nucleotides agree with TRBD2. This CDR3 is 16 amino acids long. From germline, CDR1 is SEHNR and CDR2 FQNEAQ (reference sequence). J was trimmed by 3 bases and V by 5 bases; bases with no gene match: 11.

CDR3 coding DNA: TGTGCCAGCAGCGGTACTAGCGGGAGTGTTTGGAATGAGCAGTTCTTC. Translating it yields CASSGTSGSVWNEQFF. The chain carries TRBV7-8 and TRBJ2-1; 11 nucleotides align to TRBD2. With 5 bases clipped from V and 7 bases from J, the junction kept 10 bases outside the gene matches. CDR3 length: 16 residues. CDR1 and CDR2 (germline): SGHVS, FQNEAQ.

The chain has TRBV11-2 and TRBJ2-3, with 11 bases identical to TRBD1. V was pared by 5 bases and J by 0 bases, with 4 bases of the junction left unmatched. CDR1 and CDR2 from the germline V gene are SGHAT and FQNNGV. CDR3 size: 16 residues. This chain's CDR3 is CASSPGQGASTDTQYF. For the CDR3, the DNA is TGTGCCAGCAGCCCTGGACAGGGGGCAAGCACAGATACGCAGTATTTT.

The gene calls are TRBV7-2 and TRBJ2-7; 7 bases map to TRBD2. CDR3 length: 14 amino acids. Germline CDR1 SGHTA, CDR2 FQGNSA. Losses at the gene ends were 5 bases for V and 7 bases for J; bases not matched to a gene: 11. The CDR3 loop is CASSPGRVEGEQYF. Written as DNA, the CDR3 is TGTGCCAGCAGCCCGGGGAGGGTAGAAGGGGAGCAGTACTTC.

The chain carries TRBV5-5 and TRBJ2-1, with D tentatively TRBD1 (5 bases). The V and J ends lost 6 bases and 3 bases respectively, with 13 bases between them. The CDR3 consists of 14 residues. CDR1 is SGHKS and CDR2 is YYEKEE in the germline V gene (reference sequence). CDR3 loop: CASTSAQVYNEQFF. CDR3 sequence (DNA): TGTGCCAGCACCTCGGCACAGGTCTACAATGAGCAGTTCTTC.

Here the CDR3 reads CASSSSDRAFGNTIYF. Written as DNA, the CDR3 is TGTGCCAGCAGCAGTTCGGACAGAGCCTTTGGAAACACCATATATTTT. The chain employs TRBV13 and TRBJ1-3, with D possibly TRBD1 on 6 matching bases. CDR1 is PRHDT and CDR2 is FYEKMQ in the germline V gene (reference sequence). The V end was cut by 5 bases, the J end by 3 bases, with 17 bases between. The CDR3 loop spans 16 amino acids.

The V call is TRBV5-8, the J call TRBJ2-1; 8 bases map to TRBD2. Trimming cost V 6 bases and J 0 bases; bases outside gene matches: 2. The V gene's germline CDR1 is SGHTS and CDR2 YDEGEE. The CDR3 extends over 14 amino acids. The CDR3 DNA sequence: TGTGCCAGCAACAGCGGGAGCTCCTACAATGAGCAGTTCTTC. As protein: CASNSGSSYNEQFF.

V and J are TRBV19 and TRBJ2-2; tentatively, D is TRBD1 (6 bases). The length of the CDR3 is 14 residues. V lost 6 bases, J lost 8 bases, and 16 bases lay in between. Germline assignment: CDR1 LNHDA and CDR2 SQIVND (reference sequence). The CDR3 loop reads CASRGTSSVGELFF. For the CDR3, the DNA is TGTGCCAGTAGAGGGACAAGTTCAGTGGGGGAGCTGTTTTTT.

The chain uses TRBV5-5 and TRBJ1-2; no clear D gene. Trimming pared 4 bases from V and 2 bases from J, leaving 9 bases between. CDR3 length: 13 amino acids. From germline, CDR1 is SGHKS and CDR2 YYEKEE (reference sequence). DNA for the CDR3: TGTGCCAGCAGCCTCTCCGGGAACTATGGCTACACCTTC. It codes for CASSLSGNYGYTF.

The rearrangement uses TRBV6-5 and TRBJ1-2; D is possibly TRBD1 (6 bases). From germline, CDR1 is MNHEY and CDR2 SVGAGI. CDR3 size: 13 residues. V lost 6 bases and J lost 10, with 18 bases in between. The CDR3 nucleotides read TGTGCCAGCAGATTTACGGGACAAGGTGCCTACACCTTC. Translated: CASRFTGQGAYTF.

This chain links TRBV5-6 with TRBJ2-7; no firm D call. The CDR3 consists of 15 residues. CDR1 is SGHDT and CDR2 is YYEEEE in the germline V gene. Between the trimmed V and J ends, which lost 0 bases and 2 bases, there was a span of 12 bases. The CDR3 sequence: CASSLDPAIAYEQYF. The CDR3 DNA is TGTGCCAGCAGCTTGGATCCAGCGATTGCCTACGAGCAGTACTTC.

V gene TRBV6-2 or TRBV6-3 combines with J gene TRBJ2-1; TRBD2 matches at 12 bases. CDR3 length: 20 residues. V was pared by 4 bases and J by 4 bases, with 17 bases of the junction left unmatched. Per the germline V gene, CDR1 is MNHEY and CDR2 is SVGEGT. CDR3 coding DNA: TGTGCCAGCAGTTCTTACGGGACTCCCAGGACTAGCGGGGAATACAATGAGCAGTTCTTC. Its protein product is CASSSYGTPRTSGEYNEQFF.

The gene calls are TRBV7-3 and TRBJ2-3, with 9 bases fitting TRBD1. Germline V gene sequence: CDR1 SGHTA, CDR2 FQGTGA. V shed 6 bases and J 3 bases; nucleotides not matched to a gene: 4. The CDR3 covers 14 residues. DNA for the CDR3: TGTGCCAGCAGGCCGGGACAGGGAACAGATACGCAGTATTTT. Protein: CASRPGQGTDTQYF.

This chain connects TRBV29-1 to TRBJ1-4, with 8 bases lining up with TRBD1. V was pared by 7 bases and J by 6 bases, with 4 bases of the junction left unmatched. CDR3 length: 12 residues. Germline V gene data show CDR1 as SQVTM and CDR2 as ANQGSEA. The CDR3 sequence is CSGATGDEKLFF. The CDR3 DNA is TGCAGCGGCGCGACAGGGGATGAAAAACTGTTTTTT.

The chain combines TRBV6-4 with TRBJ1-2; the D is unclear. Germline loops: CDR1 MRHNA, CDR2 SNTAGT. Trimming took off 0 bases at V and 6 bases at J, with 14 bases between the two ends. The length of the CDR3 is 15 residues. CDR3 protein: CASSDSYGSRDGYTF. Here the CDR3 DNA reads TGTGCCAGCAGTGACTCGTACGGATCCCGGGATGGCTACACCTTC.

The chain links TRBV15 to TRBJ2-7; 12 nucleotides match TRBD2. Per the germline V gene, CDR1 is LNHNV and CDR2 is YYDKDF (reference sequence). The CDR3 has 18 residues. The V and J ends lost 3 bases and 4 bases, in that order; junction bases with no gene match: 13. CDR3 in DNA: TGTGCCACCAGCAGCGAGACTAGCGGGAGTCGGCTTCATTACGAGCAGTACTTC. Protein sequence: CATSSETSGSRLHYEQYF.

V is TRBV27 and J is TRBJ1-3; D not certain. V lost 5 bases to trimming and J lost 0 bases, with 8 bases between them. The CDR3 is made up of 14 amino acids. Germline loops: CDR1 MNHEY, CDR2 SMNVEV (reference sequence). CDR3 bases: TGTGCCAGCAGTCCCAGTTTCTCTGGAAACACCATATATTTT. This translates into CASSPSFSGNTIYF.